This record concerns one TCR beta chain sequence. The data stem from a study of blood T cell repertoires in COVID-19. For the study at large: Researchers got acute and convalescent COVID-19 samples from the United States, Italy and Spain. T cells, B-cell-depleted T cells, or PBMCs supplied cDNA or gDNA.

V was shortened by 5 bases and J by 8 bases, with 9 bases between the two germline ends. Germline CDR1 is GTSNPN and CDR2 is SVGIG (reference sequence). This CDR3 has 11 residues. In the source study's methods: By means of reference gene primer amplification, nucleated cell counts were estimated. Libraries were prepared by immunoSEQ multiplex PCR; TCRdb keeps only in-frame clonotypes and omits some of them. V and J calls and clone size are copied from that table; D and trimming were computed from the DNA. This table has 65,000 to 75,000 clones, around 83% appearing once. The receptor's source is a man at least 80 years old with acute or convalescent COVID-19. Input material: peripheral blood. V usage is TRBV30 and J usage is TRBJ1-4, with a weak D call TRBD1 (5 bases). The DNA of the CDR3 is TGTGCCTGGGACGGGGGGGAAAAACTGTTTTTT. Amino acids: CAWDGGEKLFF.